This T cell receptor (beta chain) emerged from a study of blood T cell repertoires in COVID-19. Study-wide background: Both acute and convalescent COVID-19 samples were obtained from the United States, Italy and Spain. Sources were T cells, B-cell-depleted T cells, or PBMCs; the material itself was cDNA or gDNA.

This CDR3 region has 14 residues. Germline CDR1 and CDR2: MDHEN and SYDVKM. V was clipped by 6 bases and J by 4 bases; unmatched bases: 7. Per the original data handling: How many nucleated cells were present was estimated from reference gene primer amplification. This table comes from immunoSEQ multiplex PCR, and its TCRdb copy is limited to in-frame clones, with some not included. That table supplies the V and J calls and clone size; D and trimming were determined from the DNA. Among about 220,000 clones listed, around 84% were seen once. This clonotype was sampled from a human donor in a cohort sampled during active COVID-19. This chain joins TRBV28 and TRBJ2-7; 9 bases map to TRBD1. The sequenced sample was peripheral blood. CDR3 sequence (DNA): TGTGCCAGCAGAAAAGGGGGGACAGGGTACGAGCAGTACTTC. This gives the protein CASRKGGTGYEQYF. The whole variable domain, filled in from reference TRBV28 and TRBJ2-7, reads DVKVTQSSRYLVKRTGEKVFLECVQDMDHENMFWYRQDPGLGLRLIYFSYDVKMKEKGDIPEGYSVSREKKERFSLILESASTNQTSMYLCASRKGGTGYEQYFGPGTRLTVT.